This T cell receptor (beta chain) was sequenced in a study of CD4+ T cells in melanoma. Overall study results and limits: Neoantigen-specific CD4+ T cells in melanoma reportedly had diverse differentiation states. CD8+ T cell, macrophage and B cell function reportedly correlated with neoantigen-specific CD4+ T cells.

As for this clone: Its antigen remains unidentified.

CDR1 is KGHSH and CDR2 is LQKENI in the germline V gene. The CDR3 contains 15 residues. V dropped 1 base and J dropped 0 bases, with 9 bases sitting between them. TCRdb's copy holds only in-frame clones and misses some; the assay was immunoSEQ multiplex PCR. The table records 55,000 or so clones, 55% to 75% of them present only once. The J gene is TRBJ2-5, the V gene TRBV18; D possibly matches TRBD1 or TRBD2 (6 bases each). The sample comprised tumor tissue. This clonotype originated in a human donor with melanoma. CDR3: CASSPRGAYQETQYF. The CDR3 coding sequence is TGTGCCAGCTCACCACGGGGGGCCTACCAAGAGACCCAGTACTTC.